One and the same sample provided the 11 T cell receptor beta chains below, sequenced in a study of human T cells and chemical hapten exposure. Time point described: patch test 2, 6 weeks after DPC sensitization. Treatment specified: therapeutic diphenylcyclopropenone sensitization with weekly scalp DPC. TCRdb passed the RACE reads through MiXCR, listing each CDR3 protein once. In the table there are around 75,000 distinct CDR3 sequences, approximately 10% of which are singletons. Sequencing was performed on whole blood, taken in connection with sensitization to the hapten diphenylcyclopropenone (DPC). These TCRs come from a woman aged 50 to 60 with alopecia areata. Some clones in this sample may be carry-over from other donors' samples.

This clonotype has a count of ten or more. This chain joins TRBV27 and TRBJ1-5; weak D call: TRBD1 (5 bases). V gave up 3 bases and J gave up 2 bases, with 8 bases separating them. The CDR3 is 14 amino acids. Germline V gene lookup returns CDR1 MNHEY and CDR2 SMNVEV (reference sequence). The CDR3 is CASSFGRGNQPQHF. As DNA, the CDR3 is TGTGCCAGCAGTTTCGGCAGGGGCAATCAGCCCCAGCATTTT.

This clonotype came up many times. J is TRBJ1-5 and V is TRBV12-3 or TRBV12-4; D is uncertain. The CDR3 runs 14 residues. The germline V and J ends were trimmed by 4 bases and 4 bases, with 11 bases remaining between them. The chain's CDR3 is CASSSRRLNQPQHF. For the CDR3, the DNA is TGTGCCAGCAGTTCACGCAGGCTAAATCAGCCCCAGCATTTT.

At least ten counts were recorded for this clonotype. CDR3 coding DNA: TGTGCCTCCAACCCGGGAACAGGGGGCGCGCATATCGCCAATCAGCCCCAGCATTTT. It encodes CASNPGTGGAHIANQPQHF. The V and J genes are TRBV19 and TRBJ1-5; 9 bases agree with TRBD1. The V and J ends lost 11 bases and 3 bases, in that order; junction bases with no gene match: 23. The CDR3 totals 19 residues. Germline CDR1 and CDR2: LNHDA and SQIVND (reference sequence).

Ten or more counts support this clonotype. This sequence joins TRBV7-6 and TRBJ2-5, with D unresolved. The CDR3 totals 14 residues. The germline V and J ends were trimmed by 5 bases and 2 bases, with 12 bases remaining between them. Germline V gene sequence: CDR1 SGHVS, CDR2 FNYEAQ. The CDR3 DNA follows: TGTGCCAGCAGCCCAGGCTTGTGGCAAGAGACCCAGTACTTC. Amino acids: CASSPGLWQETQYF.

This clonotype was counted ten times or more. The rearrangement links TRBV29-1 to TRBJ2-3, with D possibly being TRBD2 (5 bases). Germline CDR1 is SQVTM and CDR2 is ANQGSEA. The CDR3 runs to 12 residues. The V and J ends lost 5 bases and 1 base respectively, with 7 bases between them. This CDR3 is CSVRTGTDTQYF. In nucleotides, the CDR3 is TGCAGCGTTAGGACTGGCACAGATACGCAGTATTTT.

This clonotype was recorded many times. The chain combines TRBV27 with TRBJ2-7; D possibly uses TRBD1 or TRBD2 (5 bases each). Between the trimmed V and J ends, which lost 5 bases and 6 bases, there was a span of 17 bases. Germline V lookup: CDR1 MNHEY, CDR2 SMNVEV (reference sequence). There are 14 residues in the CDR3. The CDR3 is CASSPGTRVFEQYF. The DNA for the CDR3 is TGTGCCAGCAGTCCCGGGACCCGTGTCTTCGAGCAGTACTTC.

The chain joins TRBV27 to TRBJ2-3; 8 bases align to TRBD1. V dropped 7 bases and J dropped 3; count of bases not matched to a gene: 9. CDR1 and CDR2 (germline): MNHEY, SMNVEV (reference sequence). CDR3 length: 15 residues. The CDR3 nucleotides are TGTGCCAGCACCAGGGGCGGACAGGGTACAGATACGCAGTATTTT. Its protein is CASTRGGQGTDTQYF.

This clonotype was picked up many times. The rearrangement links TRBV7-9 to TRBJ2-1, with 13 positions matching TRBD2. V gave up 5 bases and J gave up 2 bases; unmatched junction bases: 6. Germline lookup yields CDR1 SEHNR and CDR2 FQNEAQ (reference sequence). The CDR3 is 17 amino acids. CDR3 bases: TGTGCCAGCAGCATGGGACTAGCGGGAAGTGCCTACAATGAGCAGTTCTTC. Its translation is CASSMGLAGSAYNEQFF.

This clonotype appeared a few times. The chain has TRBV5-5 and TRBJ2-1; 12 nucleotides line up with TRBD1. This CDR3 is 15 amino acids long. The V segment lost 4 bases and the J segment 6 bases; nucleotides outside the gene matches: 5. Germline assignment: CDR1 SGHKS and CDR2 YYEKEE (reference sequence). In nucleotides, the CDR3 is TGTGCCAGCAGCACCGGGACAGGGGGCTCCAATGAGCAGTTCTTC. It codes for CASSTGTGGSNEQFF.

This chain connects TRBV28 to TRBJ2-7, with a tentative D call TRBD1 (6 bases). Deletions cut 3 bases from V and 0 bases from J, with 12 bases between. There are 15 residues in the CDR3. In germline, CDR1 is MDHEN, CDR2 SYDVKM. The CDR3 reads CASSLVQGISYEQYF. The CDR3, as DNA: TGTGCCAGCAGTTTGGTACAGGGAATCTCCTACGAGCAGTACTTC.

The table lists this clonotype with many counts. This chain joins TRBV19 and TRBJ2-3; 8 bases agree with TRBD2. In germline, CDR1 is LNHDA, CDR2 SQIVND (reference sequence). The length of the CDR3 is 15 residues. V dropped 1 base and J dropped 4; count of bases not matched to a gene: 4. The CDR3 sequence: CASSIGAGVADTQYF. CDR3 sequence (DNA): TGTGCCAGTAGTATAGGAGCGGGAGTCGCAGATACGCAGTATTTT.